The next 8 T cell receptor beta chains were all read from a single sample in a study of blood T cell repertoires in COVID-19. Libraries were prepared by immunoSEQ multiplex PCR; TCRdb keeps only in-frame clonotypes and omits some of them. This sample has 300,000 to 350,000 clones, with roughly 85% found just once. Input material: PBMCs or T cells enriched from blood (not recorded which). These receptors originate from a woman aged 40 to 50 with acute COVID-19.

V and J are TRBV5-1 and TRBJ2-3; 9 nucleotides line up with TRBD2. The germline gives CDR1 SGHRS, CDR2 YFSETQ. The CDR3 has 15 amino acids. With V trimmed by 3 bases and J by 4 bases, 6 bases remained unmatched. The CDR3 protein is CASSSGLASSDTQYF. CDR3 sequence (DNA): TGCGCCAGCAGCTCGGGACTAGCTAGTTCAGATACGCAGTATTTT. The full variable domain, with the rest looked up from reference TRBV5-1 and TRBJ2-3, is KAGVTQTPRYLIKTRGQQVTLSCSPISGHRSVSWYQQTPGQGLQFLFEYFSETQRNKGNFPGRFSGRQFSNSRSEMNVSTLELGDSALYLCASSSGLASSDTQYFGPGTRLTVL.

This clone has more than one count but fewer than ten. The chain recombines TRBV3-1 (or the pseudogene TRBV3-2) with TRBJ2-7, with 12 nucleotides matching TRBD2. Germline V gene sequence: CDR1 LGHDT, CDR2 YNNKEL (reference sequence). CDR3 size: 17 residues. The junction had 8 bases not matched to a gene; V was cut back by 0 bases and J by 5 bases. CDR3 DNA: TGTGCCAGCAGCCAAGAAGGGCTAGCGGGGGGGCCCAACGAGCAGTACTTC. Translation gives CASSQEGLAGGPNEQYF.

V is TRBV7-2 and J is TRBJ1-2, with D unclear. The CDR3 has 15 residues. V was clipped by 8 bases and J by 0 bases, with 16 bases between them. Germline CDR1 SGHTA, CDR2 FQGNSA. The DNA of the CDR3 is TGTGCCAGCGTCAATCTGAGGACTACTAACTATGGCTACACCTTC. As protein: CASVNLRTTNYGYTF.

To note about this clone: A read error may account for a junction end that differs from germline. CDR3 DNA: TGTGCCACCAGTTATACTAGCGGTGGGATGGGTGAGCAGTTCTTC. Amino acids: CATSYTSGGMGEQFF. The rearrangement uses TRBV6-5 and TRBJ2-1; 8 bases map to TRBD2. CDR3 length equals 15 residues. Germline values: CDR1 MNHEY, CDR2 SVGAGI.

V and J are TRBV28 and TRBJ1-2; D is uncertain. The CDR3 is 15 amino acids. Per the germline V gene, CDR1 is MDHEN and CDR2 is SYDVKM. Between the trimmed V and J ends, which lost 2 bases and 2 bases, there was a span of 12 bases. CDR3 coding DNA: TGTGCCAGCAGTTTAAGTTTCGCGCCCAACTATGGCTACACCTTC. It yields the protein CASSLSFAPNYGYTF.

Here the CDR3 reads CASSLRTGDNYGYTF. The CDR3 DNA reads as TGTGCCAGCAGCTTAAGGACAGGGGATAACTATGGCTACACCTTC. The chain has TRBV11-2 and TRBJ1-2, with 9 bases lining up with TRBD1. The CDR3 totals 15 residues. Germline lookup yields CDR1 SGHAT and CDR2 FQNNGV. J was trimmed by 1 base and V by 2 bases; bases with no gene match: 2.

J is TRBJ1-1 and V is TRBV7-3; 10 positions agree with TRBD1. The CDR3 is made up of 13 amino acids. The V segment lost 2 bases and the J segment 8 bases; nucleotides outside the gene matches: 2. The germline gives CDR1 SGHTA, CDR2 FQGTGA. Written as DNA, the CDR3 is TGTGCCAGCAGCTTAGGGACAGGGGCAGAAGCTTTCTTT. It yields the protein CASSLGTGAEAFF.

The genes are TRBV2 and TRBJ2-7; TRBD1 aligns across 8 bases. CDR1 is SNHLY, CDR2 FYNNEI, per germline. V lost 4 bases and J lost 2; bases outside the gene matches: 7. The CDR3 sequence is 15 residues long. Here the CDR3 reads CASSVRGHPTYEQYF. The CDR3, as DNA: TGTGCCAGCAGTGTCAGGGGGCACCCGACCTACGAGCAGTACTTC.